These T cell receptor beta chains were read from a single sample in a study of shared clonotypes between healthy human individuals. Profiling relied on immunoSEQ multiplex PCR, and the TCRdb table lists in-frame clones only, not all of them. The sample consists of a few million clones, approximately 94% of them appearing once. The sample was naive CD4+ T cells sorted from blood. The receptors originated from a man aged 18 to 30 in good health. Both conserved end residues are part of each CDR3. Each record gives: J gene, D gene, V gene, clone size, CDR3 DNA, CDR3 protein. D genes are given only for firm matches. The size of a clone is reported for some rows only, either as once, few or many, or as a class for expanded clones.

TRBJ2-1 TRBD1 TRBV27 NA TGTGCCAGCAGTCGAAGACCGGGACAGGTCCTGGGGGAGCAGTTCTTC CASSRRPGQVLGEQFF
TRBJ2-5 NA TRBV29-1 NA TGCAGCGTTGAGATGGAGACCCAGTACTTC CSVEMETQYF
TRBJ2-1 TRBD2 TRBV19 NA TGTGCCAGTAGTATAGGCGGGACTACGGTGAATGAGCAGTTCTTC CASSIGGTTVNEQFF
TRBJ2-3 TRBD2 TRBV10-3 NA TGTGCCACCTCTAGCGGGGGGGGCACAGATACGCAGTATTTT CATSSGGGTDTQYF
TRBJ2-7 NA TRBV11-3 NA TGTGCCAGCAGCTTAGGGGCAGGGTCCTACGAGCAGTACTTC CASSLGAGSYEQYF
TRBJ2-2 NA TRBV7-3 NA TGTGCCAGCAGCATGACTAGTAGCGGGGAGCTGTTTTTT CASSMTSSGELFF
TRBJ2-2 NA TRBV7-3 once TGTGCCAGCAGCTTAACAAGGGACAACACGAACACCGGGGAGCTGTTTTTT CASSLTRDNTNTGELFF
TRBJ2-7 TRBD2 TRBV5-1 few TGCGCCAGCAGCTTGACTAGCGGGGGGGCCTACGAGCAGTACTTC CASSLTSGGAYEQYF
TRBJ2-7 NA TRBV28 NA TGTGCCAGCAGTTTGTATCAATCCTACGAGCAGTACTTC CASSLYQSYEQYF
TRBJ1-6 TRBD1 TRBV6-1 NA TGTGCCAGCAGTGAAATGGCAGGGGGGAATTCACCCCTCCACTTT CASSEMAGGNSPLHF
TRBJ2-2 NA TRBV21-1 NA TGTGCCAGCAGCAGTCCGACAGGGGGTGGGAACACCGGGGAGCTGTTTTTT CASSSPTGGGNTGELFF
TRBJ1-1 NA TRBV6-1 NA TGTGCCAGCAGTGAAGGGTTGGACACTGAAGCTTTCTTT CASSEGLDTEAFF
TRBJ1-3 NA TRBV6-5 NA TGTGCCAGCAGACTTGTAACTGGAAACACCATATATTTT CASRLVTGNTIYF
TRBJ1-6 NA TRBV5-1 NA TGCGCCAGCAGCCCTGAGGGGGAGGAGTATTCACCCCTCCACTTT CASSPEGEEYSPLHF
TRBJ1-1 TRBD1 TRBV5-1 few TGCGCCAGCAGCTTGGCGGGACAGATGAACACTGAAGCTTTCTTT CASSLAGQMNTEAFF
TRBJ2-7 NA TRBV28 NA TGTGCCAGCAGTGGACAGTGGATCTCCTACGAGCAGTACTTC CASSGQWISYEQYF
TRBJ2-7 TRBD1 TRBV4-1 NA TGCGCCAGCAGCCAAGGACCTTCTCGGACAGGGGGTATGTCCTACGAGCAGTACTTC CASSQGPSRTGGMSYEQYF
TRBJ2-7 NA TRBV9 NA TGTGCCAGCAGCGTGGGGGCGTCGGGCTCCTACGAGCAGTACTTC CASSVGASGSYEQYF
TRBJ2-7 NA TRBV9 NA TGTGCCAGCAGCGTAGAAATGGGGCCCTCCTACGAGCAGTACTTC CASSVEMGPSYEQYF
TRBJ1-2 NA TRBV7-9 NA TGTGCCAGCAGCTTAGACAGACAAGGGGGCTACACCTTC CASSLDRQGGYTF
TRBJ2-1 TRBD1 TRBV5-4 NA TGTGCCAGCAGCCCAGGGACAGGGGGAAACAATGAGCAGTTCTTC CASSPGTGGNNEQFF
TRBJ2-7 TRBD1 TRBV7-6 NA TGTGCCAGCAGCTTAGCGGGACAGGGGGCTGTCGAGCAGTACTTC CASSLAGQGAVEQYF
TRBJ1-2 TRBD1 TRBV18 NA TGTGCCAGCTCACGGGACAGGGTCGATGGCTACACCTTC CASSRDRVDGYTF
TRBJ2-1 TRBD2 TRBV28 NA TGTGCCAGCACCTGGGGCGGGGGGTCCTACAATGAGCAGTTCTTC CASTWGGGSYNEQFF
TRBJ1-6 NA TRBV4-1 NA TGCGCCAGCAGCCAAGTGGGGAACTCCTATAATTCACCCCTCCACTTT CASSQVGNSYNSPLHF
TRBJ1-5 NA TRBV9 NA TGTGCCAGCAGCGTAGATGTGGGCTTGACGCCCCAGCATTTT CASSVDVGLTPQHF
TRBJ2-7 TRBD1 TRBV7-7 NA TGTGCTAGCAGCTTAGCACCACAGGGGGTCAACGAGCAGTACTTC CASSLAPQGVNEQYF
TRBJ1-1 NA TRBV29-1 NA TGCAGCGGCAAGGTCGTCGGTGAAGCTTTCTTT CSGKVVGEAFF
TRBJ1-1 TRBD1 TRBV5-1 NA TGCGCCAGCAGCCCAGGACAGGGGGGCATGAACACTGAAGCTTTCTTT CASSPGQGGMNTEAFF
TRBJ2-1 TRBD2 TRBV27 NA TGTGCCAGCAGTTTAGGTAGCGGGGGGGCCGTGAATGAGCAGTTCTTC CASSLGSGGAVNEQFF
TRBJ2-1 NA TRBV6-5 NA TGTGCCAGCAGTTACCTGTGGGGGGTTAAGCGCAATGAGCAGTTCTTC CASSYLWGVKRNEQFF
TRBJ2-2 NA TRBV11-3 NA TGTGCCAGCAGCGGAGCAAGTTCTGCAGGGGAGCTGTTTTTT CASSGASSAGELFF
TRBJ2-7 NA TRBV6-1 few TGTGCCAGCAAGTCGGCCTACGAGCAGTACTTC CASKSAYEQYF
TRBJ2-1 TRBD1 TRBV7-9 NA TGTGCCAGCAGCTCCGGGACAGGGAGATACAATGAGCAGTTCTTC CASSSGTGRYNEQFF
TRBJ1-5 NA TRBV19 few TGTGCAAGTACTGTTTCTAGCAATCAGCCCCAGCATTTT CASTVSSNQPQHF
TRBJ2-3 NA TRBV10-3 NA TGTGCCATCAGTATAGACAGGTTCAGGGATACGCAGTATTTT CAISIDRFRDTQYF
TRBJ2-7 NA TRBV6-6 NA TGTGCCAGCAGTTACGTTCCGGGTCCCTACGAGCAGTACTTC CASSYVPGPYEQYF
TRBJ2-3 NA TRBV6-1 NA TGTGCCAGCAGTGGGGGCAGGATCTACACAGATACGCAGTATTTT CASSGGRIYTDTQYF
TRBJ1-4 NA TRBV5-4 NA TGTGCCAGCAGCTCCTCCGTAGGAGAAAAACTGTTTTTT CASSSSVGEKLFF
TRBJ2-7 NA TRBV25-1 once TGTGCCAGCAGTGAATTGGGGACCTACGAGCAGTACTTC CASSELGTYEQYF
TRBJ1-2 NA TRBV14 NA TGTGCCAGCAGCCAATCAACAGGGAGGCGTAACTATGGCTACACCTTC CASSQSTGRRNYGYTF
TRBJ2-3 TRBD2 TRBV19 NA TGTGCCAGTAGTTCGACGGGGGGGCCATTTACGGATACGCAGTATTTT CASSSTGGPFTDTQYF
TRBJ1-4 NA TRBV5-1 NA TGCGCCAGCAGCTTTCTGGGGGATAATGAAAAACTGTTTTTT CASSFLGDNEKLFF
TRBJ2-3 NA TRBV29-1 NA TGCAGCGTTGCCACGGCGGGACCCCCACTTAGCACAGATACGCAGTATTTT CSVATAGPPLSTDTQYF
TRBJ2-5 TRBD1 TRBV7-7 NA TGTGCTAGCAGCCAACAGGGGACAGGGGGGGAGACCCAGTACTTC CASSQQGTGGETQYF
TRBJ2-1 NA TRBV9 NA TGTGCCAGCAGCGGGGGGGACAATGAGCAGTTCTTC CASSGGDNEQFF
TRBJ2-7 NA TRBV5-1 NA TGCGCCAGCAGCTTGGAAACAGGTCTCTACGAGCAGTACTTC CASSLETGLYEQYF
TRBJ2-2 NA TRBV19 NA TGTGCCATCTCGGATCAGGGGTACACCGGGGAGCTGTTTTTT CAISDQGYTGELFF
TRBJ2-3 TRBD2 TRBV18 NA TGTGCCAGCTCACCCCCGGGACTAGCGGGGTCCATCAGCACAGATACGCAGTATTTT CASSPPGLAGSISTDTQYF